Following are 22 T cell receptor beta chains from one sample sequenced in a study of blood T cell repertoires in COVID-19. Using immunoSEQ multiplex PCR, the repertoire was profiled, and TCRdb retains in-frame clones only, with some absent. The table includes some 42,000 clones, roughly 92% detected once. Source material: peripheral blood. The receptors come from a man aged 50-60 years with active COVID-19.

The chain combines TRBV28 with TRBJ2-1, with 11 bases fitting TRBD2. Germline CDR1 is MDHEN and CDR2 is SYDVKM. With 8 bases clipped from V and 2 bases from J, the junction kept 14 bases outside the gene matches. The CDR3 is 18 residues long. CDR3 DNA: TGTGCCAGCCGAGGGAACCGCCTAGCGGGAGGTCCCTACAATGAGCAGTTCTTC. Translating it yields CASRGNRLAGGPYNEQFF.

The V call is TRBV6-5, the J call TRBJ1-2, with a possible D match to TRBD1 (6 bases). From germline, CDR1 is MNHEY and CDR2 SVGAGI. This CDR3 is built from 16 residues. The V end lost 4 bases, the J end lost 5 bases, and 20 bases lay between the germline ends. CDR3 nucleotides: TGTGCCAGCAGTTCCACCCTGGGGGCGAGTATTTATGGCTACACCTTC. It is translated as CASSSTLGASIYGYTF.

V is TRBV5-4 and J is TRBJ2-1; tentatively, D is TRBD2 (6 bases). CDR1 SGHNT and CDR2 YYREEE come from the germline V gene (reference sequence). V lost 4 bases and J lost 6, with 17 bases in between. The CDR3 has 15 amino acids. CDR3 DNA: TGTGCCAGCAGCCTAGGAAACCGGGGGTTCAATGAGCAGTTCTTC. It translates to CASSLGNRGFNEQFF. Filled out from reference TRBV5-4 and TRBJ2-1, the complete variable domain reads ETGVTQSPTHLIKTRGQQVTLRCSSQSGHNTVSWYQQALGQGPQFIFQYYREEENGRGNFPPRFSGLQFPNYSSELNVNALELDDSALYLCASSLGNRGFNEQFFGPGTRLTVL.

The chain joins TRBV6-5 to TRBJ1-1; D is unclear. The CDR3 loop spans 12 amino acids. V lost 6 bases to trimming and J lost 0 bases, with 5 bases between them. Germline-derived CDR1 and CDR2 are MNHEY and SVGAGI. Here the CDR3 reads CASRRVNTEAFF. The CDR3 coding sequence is TGTGCCAGCAGGAGAGTGAACACTGAAGCTTTCTTT.

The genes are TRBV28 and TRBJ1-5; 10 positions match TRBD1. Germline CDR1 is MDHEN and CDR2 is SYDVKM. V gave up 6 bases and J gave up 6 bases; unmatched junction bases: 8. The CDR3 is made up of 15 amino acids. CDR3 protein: CASRTGTGVTQPQHF. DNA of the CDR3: TGTGCCAGCAGGACCGGGACAGGGGTTACTCAGCCCCAGCATTTT.

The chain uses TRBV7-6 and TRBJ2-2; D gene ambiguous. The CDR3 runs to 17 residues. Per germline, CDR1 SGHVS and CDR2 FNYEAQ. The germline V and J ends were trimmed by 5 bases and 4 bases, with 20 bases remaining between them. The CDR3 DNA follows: TGTGCCAGCAGCCCACTCCGGAAGGCTACGGGCACCGGGGAGCTGTTTTTT. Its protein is CASSPLRKATGTGELFF.

In DNA, the CDR3 is TGTGCCAGCAGCGTAGGGGGGGGAATCCAGCCCCAGCATTTT. Protein product: CASSVGGGIQPQHF. The chain is built from TRBV9 and TRBJ1-5; D might be TRBD1 (5 bases). The CDR3 has 14 amino acids. Trimming removed 0 bases from V and 7 bases from J, with 11 bases in between. Looked up from germline, CDR1 is SGDLS and CDR2 is YYNGEE.

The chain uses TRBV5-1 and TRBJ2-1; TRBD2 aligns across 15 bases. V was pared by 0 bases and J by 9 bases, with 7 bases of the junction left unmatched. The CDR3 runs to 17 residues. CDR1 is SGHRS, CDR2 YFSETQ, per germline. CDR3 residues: CASSLGPGTSGRSEQFF. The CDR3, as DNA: TGCGCCAGCAGCTTGGGGCCCGGGACTAGCGGGAGGTCTGAGCAGTTCTTC. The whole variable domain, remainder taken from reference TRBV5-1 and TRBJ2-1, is KAGVTQTPRYLIKTRGQQVTLSCSPISGHRSVSWYQQTPGQGLQFLFEYFSETQRNKGNFPGRFSGRQFSNSRSEMNVSTLELGDSALYLCASSLGPGTSGRSEQFFGPGTRLTVL.

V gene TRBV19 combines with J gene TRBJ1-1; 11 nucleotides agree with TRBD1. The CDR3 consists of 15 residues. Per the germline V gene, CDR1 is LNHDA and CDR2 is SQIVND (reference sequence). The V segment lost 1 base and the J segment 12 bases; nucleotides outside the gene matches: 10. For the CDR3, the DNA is TGTGCCAGTAGTATAGCCCGTGGACAGGGGGCTACGACTTTCTTT. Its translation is CASSIARGQGATTFF.

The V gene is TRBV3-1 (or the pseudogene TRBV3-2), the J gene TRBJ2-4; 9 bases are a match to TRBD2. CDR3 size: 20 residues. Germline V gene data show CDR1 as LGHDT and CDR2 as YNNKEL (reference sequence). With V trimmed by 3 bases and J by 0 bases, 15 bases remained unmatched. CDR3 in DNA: TGTGCCAGCAGCCAGAGGTTGTGGCGGGAGGGGGCCCTAGCCAAAAACATTCAGTACTTC. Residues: CASSQRLWREGALAKNIQYF.

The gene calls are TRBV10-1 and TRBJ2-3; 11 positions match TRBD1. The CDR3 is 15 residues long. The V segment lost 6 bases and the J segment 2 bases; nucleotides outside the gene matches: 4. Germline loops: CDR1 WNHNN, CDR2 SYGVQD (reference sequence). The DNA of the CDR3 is TGCGCCAGCAGCCGCGGACAGGGGGCCACAGATACGCAGTATTTT. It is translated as CASSRGQGATDTQYF.

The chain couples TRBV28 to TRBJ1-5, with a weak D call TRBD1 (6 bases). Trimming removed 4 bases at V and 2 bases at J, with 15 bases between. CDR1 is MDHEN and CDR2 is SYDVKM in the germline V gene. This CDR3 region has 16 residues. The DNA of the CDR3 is TGTGCCAGCAGTTCCTCAGGGGTCTATGGCAATCAGCCCCAGCATTTT. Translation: CASSSSGVYGNQPQHF.

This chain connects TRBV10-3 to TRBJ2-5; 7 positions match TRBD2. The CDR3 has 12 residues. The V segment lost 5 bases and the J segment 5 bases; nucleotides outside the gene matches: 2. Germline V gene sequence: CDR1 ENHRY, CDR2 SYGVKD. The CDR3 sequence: CAISFSGETQYF. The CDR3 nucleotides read TGTGCCATCAGTTTTAGCGGGGAGACCCAGTACTTC.

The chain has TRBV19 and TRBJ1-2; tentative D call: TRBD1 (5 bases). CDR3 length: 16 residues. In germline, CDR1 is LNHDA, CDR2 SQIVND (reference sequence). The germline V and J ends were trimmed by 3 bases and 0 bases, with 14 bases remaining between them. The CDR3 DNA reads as TGTGCCAGTAGTATTTATTCGGCAGGGCCTAACTATGGCTACACCTTC. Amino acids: CASSIYSAGPNYGYTF. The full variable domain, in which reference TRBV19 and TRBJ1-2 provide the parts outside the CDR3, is DGGITQSPKYLFRKEGQNVTLSCEQNLNHDAMYWYRQDPGQGLRLIYYSQIVNDFQKGDIAEGYSVSREKKESFPLTVTSAQKNPTAFYLCASSIYSAGPNYGYTFGSGTRLTVV.

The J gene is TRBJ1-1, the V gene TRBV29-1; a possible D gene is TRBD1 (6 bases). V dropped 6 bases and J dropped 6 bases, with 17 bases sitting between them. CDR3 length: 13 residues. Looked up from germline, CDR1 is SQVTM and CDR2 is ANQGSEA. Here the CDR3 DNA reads TGCAGCGTGGATCTGGGGGGGGCCCCTGAAGCTTTCTTT. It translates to CSVDLGGAPEAFF.

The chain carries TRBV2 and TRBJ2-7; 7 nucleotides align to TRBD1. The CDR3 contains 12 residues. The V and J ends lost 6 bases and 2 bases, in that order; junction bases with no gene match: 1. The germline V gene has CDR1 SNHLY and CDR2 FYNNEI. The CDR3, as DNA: TGTGCCAGCAGACAGGGGACCTACGAGCAGTACTTC. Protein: CASRQGTYEQYF. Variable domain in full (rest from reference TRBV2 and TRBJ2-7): EPEVTQTPSHQVTQMGQEVILRCVPISNHLYFYWYRQILGQKVEFLVSFYNNEISEKSEIFDDQFSVERPDGSNFTLKIRSTKLEDSAMYFCASRQGTYEQYFGPGTRLTVT.

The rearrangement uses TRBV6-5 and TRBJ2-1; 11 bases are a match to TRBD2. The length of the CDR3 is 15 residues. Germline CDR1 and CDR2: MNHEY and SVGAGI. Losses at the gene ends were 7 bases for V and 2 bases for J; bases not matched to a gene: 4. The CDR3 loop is CASKTSGSPYNEQFF. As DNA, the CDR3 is TGTGCCAGCAAAACTAGCGGGAGTCCCTACAATGAGCAGTTCTTC.

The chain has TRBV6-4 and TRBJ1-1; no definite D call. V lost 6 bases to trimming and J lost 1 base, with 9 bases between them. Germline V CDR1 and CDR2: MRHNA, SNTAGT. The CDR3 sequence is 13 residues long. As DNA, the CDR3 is TGTGCCAGCAGGGTGAACTGGAACACTGAAGCTTTCTTT. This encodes CASRVNWNTEAFF.

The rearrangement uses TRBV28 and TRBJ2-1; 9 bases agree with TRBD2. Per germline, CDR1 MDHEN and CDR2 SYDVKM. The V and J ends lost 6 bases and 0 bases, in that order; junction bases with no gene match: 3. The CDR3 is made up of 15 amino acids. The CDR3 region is CASRRLAVSYNEQFF. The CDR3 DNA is TGTGCCAGCAGAAGACTAGCGGTCTCCTACAATGAGCAGTTCTTC. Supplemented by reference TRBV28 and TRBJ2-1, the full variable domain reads DVKVTQSSRYLVKRTGEKVFLECVQDMDHENMFWYRQDPGLGLRLIYFSYDVKMKEKGDIPEGYSVSREKKERFSLILESASTNQTSMYLCASRRLAVSYNEQFFGPGTRLTVL.

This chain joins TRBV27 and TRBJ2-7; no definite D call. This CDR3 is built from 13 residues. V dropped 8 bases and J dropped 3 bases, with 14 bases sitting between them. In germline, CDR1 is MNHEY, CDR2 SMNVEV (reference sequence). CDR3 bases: TGTGCCAGCGCCCCGTCGCGGTTCTACGAGCAGTACTTC. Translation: CASAPSRFYEQYF.

The CDR3 protein is CASSSLNRENTEAFF. In nucleotides, the CDR3 is TGTGCCAGCAGCTCCCTGAACAGGGAGAACACTGAAGCTTTCTTT. The chain combines TRBV7-9 with TRBJ1-1, with a weak D call TRBD1 (6 bases). The germline CDR1 and CDR2 sequences are SEHNR and FQNEAQ (reference sequence). The CDR3 is 15 residues long. V was trimmed by 4 bases and J by 1 base, leaving 13 bases between them. The complete variable domain, with remaining parts taken from reference TRBV7-9 and TRBJ1-1, reads DTGVSQNPRHKITKRGQNVTFRCDPISEHNRLYWYRQTLGQGPEFLTYFQNEAQLEKSRLLSDRFSAERPKGSFSTLEIQRTEQGDSAMYLCASSSLNRENTEAFFGQGTRLTVV.

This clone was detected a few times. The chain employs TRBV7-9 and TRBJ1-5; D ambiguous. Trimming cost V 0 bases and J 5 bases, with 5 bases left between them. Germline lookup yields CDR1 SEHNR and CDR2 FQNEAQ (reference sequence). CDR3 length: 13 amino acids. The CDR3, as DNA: TGTGCCAGCAGCTTAGCGGGCGATCAGCCCCAGCATTTT. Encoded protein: CASSLAGDQPQHF. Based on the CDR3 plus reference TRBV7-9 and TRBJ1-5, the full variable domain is DTGVSQNPRHKITKRGQNVTFRCDPISEHNRLYWYRQTLGQGPEFLTYFQNEAQLEKSRLLSDRFSAERPKGSFSTLEIQRTEQGDSAMYLCASSLAGDQPQHFGDGTRLSIL.